The 8 T cell receptor beta chains below all came from one sample that was sequenced in a study of CD8 T cells in Susac syndrome. RNA was extracted with the RNeasy kit, and a quantity of about 0.45 to 1 ug was reverse transcribed using random hexamers. In TCRdb, the immunoSEQ multiplex PCR reads were re-called with MiXCR into one record per CDR3 protein. The sample lists fewer than 90,000 distinct CDR3 sequences; approximately 93% were seen once. The sample consisted of CD8+ T cells from PBMCs. These receptors came from a human donor with Susac syndrome.

The V gene is TRBV19, the J gene TRBJ2-1; possible D gene TRBD1, 6 bases. The CDR3 covers 13 residues. V was trimmed by 5 bases and J by 10 bases, leaving 15 bases between them. In germline, CDR1 is LNHDA, CDR2 SQIVND (reference sequence). This CDR3 is CASSSGHSSEQFF. In nucleotides, the CDR3 is TGTGCCAGTAGTTCGGGACATTCGAGCGAGCAGTTCTTC.

The chain recombines TRBV6-2 or TRBV6-3 with TRBJ2-7, with D perhaps being TRBD1 or TRBD2 (5 bases each). The V gene's germline CDR1 is MNHEY and CDR2 SVGEGT. V lost 5 bases and J 9 bases, leaving 14 bases between the germline ends. CDR3 size: 12 residues. CDR3 amino acids: CASSPWQGAQYF. The CDR3, as DNA: TGTGCCAGCAGTCCCTGGCAGGGAGCGCAGTACTTC.

The V and J genes are TRBV19 and TRBJ1-4; unclear D gene. Germline V gene sequence: CDR1 LNHDA, CDR2 SQIVND (reference sequence). V lost 9 bases and J lost 0, with 8 bases in between. The CDR3 extends over 13 amino acids. The chain's CDR3 is CASRPSTNEKLFF. The CDR3 DNA is TGTGCCAGCCGGCCGTCAACTAATGAAAAACTGTTTTTT.

The chain uses TRBV12-3 or TRBV12-4 and TRBJ2-7, with 7 bases fitting TRBD1. The CDR3 has 13 residues. Losses at the gene ends were 6 bases for V and 3 bases for J; bases not matched to a gene: 5. CDR3 DNA sequence: TGTGCCAGCAGCGCAAGACAGGGCTACGAGCAGTACTTC. Translated, it gives CASSARQGYEQYF.

The sample holds one count of this clonotype. V usage is TRBV5-4 and J usage is TRBJ1-2; no clear D. The CDR3 has 12 amino acids. Germline V gene lookup returns CDR1 SGHNT and CDR2 YYREEE (reference sequence). V shed 2 bases and J shed 8 bases, with 10 bases lying between them. CDR3 DNA: TGTGCCAGCAGCTTTACCACGGAAGGCTACACCTTC. It yields the protein CASSFTTEGYTF.

The genes are TRBV9 and TRBJ2-2; no definite D call. Looked up from germline, CDR1 is SGDLS and CDR2 is YYNGEE. This CDR3 has 11 residues. Trimming cost V 2 bases and J 7 bases, with 3 bases left between them. The CDR3 coding sequence is TGTGCCAGCAGCGTTGGCGGGGAGCTGTTTTTT. It specifies CASSVGGELFF.

CDR3 nucleotides: TGTGCCAGCAACAAAAGGGGGTCCCCCACAGATACGCAGTATTTT. Protein: CASNKRGSPTDTQYF. The chain has TRBV7-8 and TRBJ2-3, with D possibly TRBD1 on 6 matching bases. Looked up from germline, CDR1 is SGHVS and CDR2 is FQNEAQ. V lost 7 bases and J 2 bases, leaving 16 bases between the germline ends. This CDR3 has 15 amino acids.

The chain uses TRBV30 and TRBJ2-1; D is possibly TRBD1 (5 bases). With 3 bases removed from V and 2 bases from J, the gap between germline ends came to 14 bases. Germline V lookup: CDR1 GTSNPN, CDR2 SVGIG (reference sequence). The CDR3 spans 15 residues. The CDR3: CAWRSMGRAYNEQFF. The CDR3 DNA reads as TGTGCCTGGAGGTCGATGGGGCGAGCCTACAATGAGCAGTTCTTC.